This T cell receptor beta chain was found in a study of T cells in Graves' hyperthyroidism and ophthalmopathy. This clonotype was picked up one time. The CDR3 has 10 residues. Trimming took off 11 bases at V and 5 bases at J, with 9 bases between the two ends. CDR1 and CDR2 (germline): MNHEY, SVGAGI. Amplified regions were TCR beta CDR3 sequences from RNA transcripts. HTBI primers drove first-round RT-PCR of the TCR CDR3. TCRdb passed the multiplex PCR reads through MiXCR, listing each CDR3 protein once. The table shows around 620,000 distinct CDR3 sequences, with 35% to 55% occurring only once. The chain links TRBV6-5 to TRBJ2-5; a weak D match, TRBD1 (6 bases). Sequenced: peripheral blood or thyroid tissue (not recorded which). The sequence came from an adult woman with Graves' disease, either hyperthyroidism or ophthalmopathy (not recorded which). The CDR3 DNA reads as TGTGCCGGGGGCTGGGAGACCCAGTACTTC. Translation gives CAGGWETQYF.